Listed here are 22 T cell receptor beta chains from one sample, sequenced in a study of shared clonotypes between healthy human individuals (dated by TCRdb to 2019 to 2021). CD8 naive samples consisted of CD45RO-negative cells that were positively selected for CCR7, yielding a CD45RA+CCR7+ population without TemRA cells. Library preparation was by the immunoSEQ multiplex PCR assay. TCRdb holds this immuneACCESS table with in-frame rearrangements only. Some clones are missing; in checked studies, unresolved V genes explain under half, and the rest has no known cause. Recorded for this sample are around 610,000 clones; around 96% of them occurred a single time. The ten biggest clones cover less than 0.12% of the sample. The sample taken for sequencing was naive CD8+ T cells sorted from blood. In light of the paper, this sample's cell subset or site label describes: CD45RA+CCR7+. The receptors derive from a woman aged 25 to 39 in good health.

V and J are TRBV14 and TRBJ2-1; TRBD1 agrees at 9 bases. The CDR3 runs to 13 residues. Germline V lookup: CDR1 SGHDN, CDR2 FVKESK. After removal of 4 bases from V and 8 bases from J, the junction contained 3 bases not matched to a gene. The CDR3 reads CASSLGTGYEQFF. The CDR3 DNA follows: TGTGCCAGCAGCCTCGGGACAGGGTATGAGCAGTTCTTC.

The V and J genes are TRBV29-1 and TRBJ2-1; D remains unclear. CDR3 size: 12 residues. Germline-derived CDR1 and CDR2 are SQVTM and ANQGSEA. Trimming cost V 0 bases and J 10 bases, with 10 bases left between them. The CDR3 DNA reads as TGCAGCGTTGAAGAAAATTCGGCCGAGCAGTTCTTC. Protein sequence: CSVEENSAEQFF.

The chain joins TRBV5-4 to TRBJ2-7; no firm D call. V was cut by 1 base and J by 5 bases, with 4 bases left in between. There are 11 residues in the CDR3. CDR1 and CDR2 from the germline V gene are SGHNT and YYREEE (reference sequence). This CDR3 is CASSLSNEQYF. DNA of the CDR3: TGTGCCAGCAGCTTGTCAAACGAGCAGTACTTC.

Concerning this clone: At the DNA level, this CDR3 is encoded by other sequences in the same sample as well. The CDR3 sequence is CASSFGLAGAYEQYF. CDR3 nucleotide sequence: TGTGCCAGCAGCTTCGGACTAGCGGGGGCCTACGAGCAGTACTTC. This chain connects TRBV11-2 to TRBJ2-7, with TRBD2 matching over 13 bases. With 3 bases clipped from V and 2 bases from J, the junction kept 1 base outside the gene matches. Germline V gene data show CDR1 as SGHAT and CDR2 as FQNNGV. This CDR3 contains 15 residues.

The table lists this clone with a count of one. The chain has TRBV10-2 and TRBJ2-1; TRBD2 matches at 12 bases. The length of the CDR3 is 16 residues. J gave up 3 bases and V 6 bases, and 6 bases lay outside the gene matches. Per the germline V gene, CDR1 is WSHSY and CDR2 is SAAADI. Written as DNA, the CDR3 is TGCGCCAGCAGCGCCGCTAGCGGGAGGGACTACAATGAGCAGTTCTTC. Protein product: CASSAASGRDYNEQFF.

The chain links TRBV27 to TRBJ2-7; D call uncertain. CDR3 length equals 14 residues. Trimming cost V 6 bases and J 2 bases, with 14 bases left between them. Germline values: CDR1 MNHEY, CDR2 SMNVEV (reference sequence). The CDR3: CASRERFGAYEQYF. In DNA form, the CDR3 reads TGTGCCAGCAGGGAACGATTCGGAGCCTACGAGCAGTACTTC.

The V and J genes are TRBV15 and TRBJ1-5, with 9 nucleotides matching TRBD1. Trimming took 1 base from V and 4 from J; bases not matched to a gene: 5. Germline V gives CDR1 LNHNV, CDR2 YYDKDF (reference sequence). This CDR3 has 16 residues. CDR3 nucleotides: TGTGCCACCAGCAGAGGAAGACAGGGGGTGAATCAGCCCCAGCATTTT. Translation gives CATSRGRQGVNQPQHF.

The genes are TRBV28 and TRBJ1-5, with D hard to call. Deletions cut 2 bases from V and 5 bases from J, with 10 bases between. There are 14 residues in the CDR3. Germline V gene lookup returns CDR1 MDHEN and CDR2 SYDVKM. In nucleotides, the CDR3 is TGTGCCAGCAGTTTAAGACCCCCAGATCAGCCCCAGCATTTT. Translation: CASSLRPPDQPQHF. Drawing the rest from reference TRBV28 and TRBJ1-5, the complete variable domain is DVKVTQSSRYLVKRTGEKVFLECVQDMDHENMFWYRQDPGLGLRLIYFSYDVKMKEKGDIPEGYSVSREKKERFSLILESASTNQTSMYLCASSLRPPDQPQHFGDGTRLSIL.

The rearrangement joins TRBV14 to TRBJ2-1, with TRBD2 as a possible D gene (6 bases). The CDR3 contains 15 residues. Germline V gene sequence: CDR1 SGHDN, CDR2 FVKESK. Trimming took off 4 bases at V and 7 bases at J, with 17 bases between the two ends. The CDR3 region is CASSPNRGGGNEQFF. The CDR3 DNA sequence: TGTGCCAGCAGCCCAAACCGGGGTGGGGGGAATGAGCAGTTCTTC.

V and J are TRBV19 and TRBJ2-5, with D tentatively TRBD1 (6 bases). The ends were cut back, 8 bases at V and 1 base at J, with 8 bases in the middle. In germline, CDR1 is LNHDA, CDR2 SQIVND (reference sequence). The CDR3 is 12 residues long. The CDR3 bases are TGTGCCAGTGGACAGTTCCAAGAGACCCAGTACTTC. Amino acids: CASGQFQETQYF.

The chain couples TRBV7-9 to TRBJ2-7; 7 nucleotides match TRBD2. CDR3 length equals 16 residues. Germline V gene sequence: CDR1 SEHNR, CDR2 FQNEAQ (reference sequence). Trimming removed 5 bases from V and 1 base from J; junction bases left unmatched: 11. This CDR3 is CASSPSGGTASYEQYF. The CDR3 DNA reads TGTGCCAGCAGCCCCTCCGGGGGGACGGCGTCCTACGAGCAGTACTTC.

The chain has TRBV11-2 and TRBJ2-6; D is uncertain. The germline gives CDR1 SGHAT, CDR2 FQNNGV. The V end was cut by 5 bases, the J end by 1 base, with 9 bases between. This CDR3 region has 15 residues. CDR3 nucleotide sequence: TGTGCCAGCAGCCCTCCTATGTCTGGGGCCAACGTCCTGACTTTC. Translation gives CASSPPMSGANVLTF.

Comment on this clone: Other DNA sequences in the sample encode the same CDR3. The CDR3 DNA reads TGTGCCAGCAGCTTAGTTACAGGGAACACTGAAGCTTTCTTT. Amino acid sequence: CASSLVTGNTEAFF. This chain uses TRBV7-9 with TRBJ1-1, with D perhaps matching TRBD1 (5 bases). The V end lost 1 base, the J end lost 1 base, and 7 bases lay between the germline ends. The CDR3 runs 14 residues. The V gene's germline CDR1 is SEHNR and CDR2 FQNEAQ (reference sequence).

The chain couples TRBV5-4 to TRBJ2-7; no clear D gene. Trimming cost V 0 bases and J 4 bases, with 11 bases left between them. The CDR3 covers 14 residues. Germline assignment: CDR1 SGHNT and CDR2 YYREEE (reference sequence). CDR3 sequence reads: CASSLVGVGYEQYF. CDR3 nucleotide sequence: TGTGCCAGCAGCTTGGTTGGGGTTGGGTACGAGCAGTACTTC.

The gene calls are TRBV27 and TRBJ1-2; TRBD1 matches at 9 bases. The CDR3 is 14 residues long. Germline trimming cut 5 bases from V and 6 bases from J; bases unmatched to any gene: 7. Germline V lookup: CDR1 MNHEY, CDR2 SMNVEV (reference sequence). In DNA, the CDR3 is TGTGCCAGCAGTCACCGGGACAGGGCAGATGGCTACACCTTC. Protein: CASSHRDRADGYTF.

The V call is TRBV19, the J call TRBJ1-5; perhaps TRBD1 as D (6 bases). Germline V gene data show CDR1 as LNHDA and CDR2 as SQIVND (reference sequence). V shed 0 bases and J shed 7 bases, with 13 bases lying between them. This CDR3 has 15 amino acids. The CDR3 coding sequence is TGTGCCAGTAGTATAGAGGGAAGGGGGGACCAGCCCCAGCATTTT. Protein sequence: CASSIEGRGDQPQHF.

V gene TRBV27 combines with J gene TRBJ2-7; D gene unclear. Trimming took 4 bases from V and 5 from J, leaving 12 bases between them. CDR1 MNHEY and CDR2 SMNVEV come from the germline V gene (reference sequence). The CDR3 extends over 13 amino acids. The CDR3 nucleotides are TGTGCCAGCAGTTGGCCAGGTCGGGACGAGCAGTACTTC. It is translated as CASSWPGRDEQYF.

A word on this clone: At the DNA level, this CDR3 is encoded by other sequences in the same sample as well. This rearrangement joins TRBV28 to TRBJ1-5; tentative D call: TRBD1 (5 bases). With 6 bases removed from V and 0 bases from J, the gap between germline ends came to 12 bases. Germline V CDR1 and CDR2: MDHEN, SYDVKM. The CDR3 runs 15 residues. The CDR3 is CASSPGGYSNQPQHF. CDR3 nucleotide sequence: TGTGCCAGCAGCCCCGGGGGATATAGCAATCAGCCCCAGCATTTT.

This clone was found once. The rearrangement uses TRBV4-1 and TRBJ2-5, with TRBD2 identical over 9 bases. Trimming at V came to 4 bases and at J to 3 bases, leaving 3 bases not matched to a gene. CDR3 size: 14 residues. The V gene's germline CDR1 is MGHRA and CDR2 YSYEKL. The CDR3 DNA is TGCGCCAGCAGCCCCGGGACTAGCAAAGAGACCCAGTACTTC. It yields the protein CASSPGTSKETQYF.

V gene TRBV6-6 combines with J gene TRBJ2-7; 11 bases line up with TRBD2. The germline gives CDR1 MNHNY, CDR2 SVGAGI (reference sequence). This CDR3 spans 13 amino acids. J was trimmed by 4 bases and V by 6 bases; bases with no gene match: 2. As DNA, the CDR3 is TGTGCCAGCAGGGGACTAGCGGAATACGAGCAGTACTTC. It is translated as CASRGLAEYEQYF.

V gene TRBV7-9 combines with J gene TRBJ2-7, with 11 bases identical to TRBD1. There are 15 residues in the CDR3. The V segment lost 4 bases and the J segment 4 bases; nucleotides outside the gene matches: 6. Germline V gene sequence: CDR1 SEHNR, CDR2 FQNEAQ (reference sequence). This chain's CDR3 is CASSSGDRGRYEQYF. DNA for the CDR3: TGTGCCAGCAGCTCTGGGGACAGGGGGAGATACGAGCAGTACTTC.

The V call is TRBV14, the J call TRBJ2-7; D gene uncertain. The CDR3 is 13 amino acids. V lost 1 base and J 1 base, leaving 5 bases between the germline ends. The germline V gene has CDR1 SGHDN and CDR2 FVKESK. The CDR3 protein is CASSQAFSYEQYF. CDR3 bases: TGTGCCAGCAGCCAAGCTTTTTCCTACGAGCAGTACTTC.